This TCR beta chain was identified during a study of T cells after yellow fever vaccination. Across the whole study: SMART-Seq v4 Ultra Low Input handled preparation of low-cell-number fractions. Regarding the study as a whole: Compared with primary, the secondary response was weaker and peaked at day 5, not 15. One caveat is that FACS-sorted repertoires could contain abundant clonotypes contaminating from the bulk population.

This clonotype was counted a few times. Its matching antigen is unknown. The CDR3 extends over 16 amino acids. V was shortened by 0 bases and J by 1 base, with 12 bases between the two germline ends. The V gene's germline CDR1 is LGHNA and CDR2 YSLEER. TCRdb analysed the 5' RACE reads with MiXCR anew, one entry per CDR3 protein. The repertoire consists of around 350,000 distinct CDR3 sequences, with more than 5.5% occurring once and the leading ten covering approximately 16%. The sample consisted of PBMCs, taken 5 days after the yellow fever booster vaccination. This TCR was sampled from a man aged 30-40 years who received the YFV17D yellow fever vaccine. V usage is TRBV4-3 and J usage is TRBJ1-1; D is uncertain. The CDR3 sequence is CASSQDRLGKNTEAFF. The CDR3 nucleotides read TGCGCCAGCAGCCAAGATCGTCTCGGCAAGAACACTGAAGCTTTCTTT.